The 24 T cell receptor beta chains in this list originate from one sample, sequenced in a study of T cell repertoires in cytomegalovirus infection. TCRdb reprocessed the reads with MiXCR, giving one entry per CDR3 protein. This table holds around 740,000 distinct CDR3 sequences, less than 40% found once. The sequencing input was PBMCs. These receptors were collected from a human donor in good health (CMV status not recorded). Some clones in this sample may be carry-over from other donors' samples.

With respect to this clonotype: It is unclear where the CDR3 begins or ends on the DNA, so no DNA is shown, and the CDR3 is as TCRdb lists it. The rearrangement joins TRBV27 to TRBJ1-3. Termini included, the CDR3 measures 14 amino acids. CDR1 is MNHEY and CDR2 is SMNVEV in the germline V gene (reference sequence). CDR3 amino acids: CASILGPSGNTIYF.

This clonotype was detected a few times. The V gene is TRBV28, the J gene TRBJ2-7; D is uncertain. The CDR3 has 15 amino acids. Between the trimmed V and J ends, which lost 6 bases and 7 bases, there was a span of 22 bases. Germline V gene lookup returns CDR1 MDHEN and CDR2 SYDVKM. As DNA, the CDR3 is TGTGCCAGCAGACTCACAACGGTCCCGCTAGGGGAGCAGTACTTC. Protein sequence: CASRLTTVPLGEQYF.

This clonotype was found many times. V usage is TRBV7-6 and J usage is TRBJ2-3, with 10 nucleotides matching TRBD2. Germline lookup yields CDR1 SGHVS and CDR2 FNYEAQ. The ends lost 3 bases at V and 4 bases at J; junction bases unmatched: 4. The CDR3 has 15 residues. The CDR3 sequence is CASSLASGSPDTQYF. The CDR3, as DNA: TGTGCCAGCAGCTTGGCTAGCGGGAGCCCAGATACGCAGTATTTT.

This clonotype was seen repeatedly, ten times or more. The CDR3 DNA follows: TGTGCCTTACCATCCGGAGACAGGGGAGGCACCGGGGAGCTGTTTTTT. Amino acids: CALPSGDRGGTGELFF. The chain employs TRBV7-4 and TRBJ2-2; 8 bases fit TRBD1. V shed 11 bases and J 4 bases; nucleotides not matched to a gene: 15. This CDR3 is 16 amino acids long. Germline V gives CDR1 SGHVT, CDR2 SQSDAQ.

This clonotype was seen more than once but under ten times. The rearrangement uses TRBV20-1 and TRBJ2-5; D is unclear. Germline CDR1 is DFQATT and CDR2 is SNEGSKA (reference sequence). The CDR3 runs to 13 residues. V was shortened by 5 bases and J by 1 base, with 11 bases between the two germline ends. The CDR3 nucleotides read TGCAGTGCTCCCCTCCCCGGCCAAGAGACCCAGTACTTC. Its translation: CSAPLPGQETQYF.

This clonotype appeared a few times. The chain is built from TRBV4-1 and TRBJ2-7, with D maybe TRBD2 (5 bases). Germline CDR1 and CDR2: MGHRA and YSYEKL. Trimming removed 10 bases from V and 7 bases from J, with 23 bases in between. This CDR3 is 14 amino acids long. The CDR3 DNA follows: TGCGCCAACAAATCGGACTGGACCGCTTGGGAGCAGTACTTC. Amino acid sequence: CANKSDWTAWEQYF.

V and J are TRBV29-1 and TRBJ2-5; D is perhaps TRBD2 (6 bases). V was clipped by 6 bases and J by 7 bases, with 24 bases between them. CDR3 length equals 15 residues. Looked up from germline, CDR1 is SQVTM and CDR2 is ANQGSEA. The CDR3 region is CSVAHFRDSSGTQYF. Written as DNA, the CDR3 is TGCAGCGTCGCACACTTCCGGGACTCCTCGGGGACCCAGTACTTC.

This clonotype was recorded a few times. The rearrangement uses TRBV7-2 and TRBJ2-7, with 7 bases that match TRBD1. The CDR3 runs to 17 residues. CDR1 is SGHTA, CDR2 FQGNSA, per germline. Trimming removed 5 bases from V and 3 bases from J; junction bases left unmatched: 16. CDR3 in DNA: TGTGCCAGCAGCCCCCGTACCGGGACAGCCTACCGCTACGAGCAGTACTTC. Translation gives CASSPRTGTAYRYEQYF. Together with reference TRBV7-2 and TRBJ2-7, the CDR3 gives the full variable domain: GAGVSQSPSNKVTEKGKDVELRCDPISGHTALYWYRQSLGQGLEFLIYFQGNSAPDKSGLPSDRFSAERTGGSVSTLTIQRTQQEDSAVYLCASSPRTGTAYRYEQYFGPGTRLTVT.

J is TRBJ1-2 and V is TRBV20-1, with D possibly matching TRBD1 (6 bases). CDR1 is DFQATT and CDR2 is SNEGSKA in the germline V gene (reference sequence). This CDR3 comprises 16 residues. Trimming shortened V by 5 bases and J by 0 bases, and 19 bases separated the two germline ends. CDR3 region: CSAQGRTASANYGYTF. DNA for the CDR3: TGCAGTGCTCAGGGACGGACAGCCTCAGCTAACTATGGCTACACCTTC.

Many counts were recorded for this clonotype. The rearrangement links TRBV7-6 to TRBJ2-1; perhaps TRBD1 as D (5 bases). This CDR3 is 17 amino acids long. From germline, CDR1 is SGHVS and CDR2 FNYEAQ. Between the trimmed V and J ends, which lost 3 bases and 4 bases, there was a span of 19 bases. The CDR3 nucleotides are TGTGCCAGCAGCTTCAGGCCCGATCCAGGGTCTTACAATGAGCAGTTCTTC. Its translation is CASSFRPDPGSYNEQFF.

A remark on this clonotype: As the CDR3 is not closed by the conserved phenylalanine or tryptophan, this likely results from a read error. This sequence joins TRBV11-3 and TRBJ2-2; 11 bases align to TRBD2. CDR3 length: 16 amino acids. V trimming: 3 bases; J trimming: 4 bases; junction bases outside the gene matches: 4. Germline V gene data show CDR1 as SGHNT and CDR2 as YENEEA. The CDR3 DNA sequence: TGTGCCAGCAGCTTGTCGCTAGCGGGAGGCACCGGGGAGCTGTTTTTG. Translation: CASSLSLAGGTGELFL.

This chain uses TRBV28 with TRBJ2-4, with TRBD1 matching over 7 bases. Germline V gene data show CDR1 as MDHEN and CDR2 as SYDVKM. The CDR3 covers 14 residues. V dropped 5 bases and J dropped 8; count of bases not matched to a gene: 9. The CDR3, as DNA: TGTGCCAGCAGTAACAGGGGTAGGGTGTACATTCAGTACTTC. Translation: CASSNRGRVYIQYF.

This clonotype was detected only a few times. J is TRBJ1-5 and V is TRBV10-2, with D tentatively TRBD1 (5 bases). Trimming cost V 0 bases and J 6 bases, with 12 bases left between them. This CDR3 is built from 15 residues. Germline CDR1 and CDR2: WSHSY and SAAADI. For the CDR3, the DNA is TGCGCCAGCAGTGAGTCAAGGGGTTTGTCTCAGCCCCAGCATTTT. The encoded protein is CASSESRGLSQPQHF.

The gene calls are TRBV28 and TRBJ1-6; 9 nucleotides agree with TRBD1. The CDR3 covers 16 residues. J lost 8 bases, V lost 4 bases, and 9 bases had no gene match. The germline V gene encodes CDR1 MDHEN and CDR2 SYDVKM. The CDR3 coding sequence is TGTGCCAGCAGTTACCTACAGGGGGCTGGATATTCACCCCTCCACTTT. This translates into CASSYLQGAGYSPLHF.

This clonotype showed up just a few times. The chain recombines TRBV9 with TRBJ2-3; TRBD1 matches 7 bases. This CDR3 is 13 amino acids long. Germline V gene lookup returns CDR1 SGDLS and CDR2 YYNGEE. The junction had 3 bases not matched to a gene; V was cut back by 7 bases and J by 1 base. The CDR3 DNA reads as TGTGCCAGCGCCGGACAGGGCACAGATACGCAGTATTTT. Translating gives CASAGQGTDTQYF.

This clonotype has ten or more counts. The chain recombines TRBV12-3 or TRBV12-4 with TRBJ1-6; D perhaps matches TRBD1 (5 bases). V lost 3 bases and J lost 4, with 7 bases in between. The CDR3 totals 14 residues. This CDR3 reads CASSLGEYNSPLHF. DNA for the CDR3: TGTGCCAGCAGTTTGGGGGAGTATAATTCACCCCTCCACTTT.

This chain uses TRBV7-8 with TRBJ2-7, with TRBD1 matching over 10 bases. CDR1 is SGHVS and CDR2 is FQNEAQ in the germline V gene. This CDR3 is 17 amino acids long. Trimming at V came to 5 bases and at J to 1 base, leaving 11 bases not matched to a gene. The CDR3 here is CASSHRDRGPQSYEQYF. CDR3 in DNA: TGTGCCAGCAGCCACCGGGACAGGGGACCCCAATCCTACGAGCAGTACTTC.

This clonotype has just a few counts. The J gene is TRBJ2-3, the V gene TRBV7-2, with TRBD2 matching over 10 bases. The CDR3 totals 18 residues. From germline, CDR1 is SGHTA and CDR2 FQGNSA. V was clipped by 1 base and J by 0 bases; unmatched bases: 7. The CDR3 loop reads CASSLELAGRSSTDTQYF. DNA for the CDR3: TGTGCCAGCAGCTTAGAACTAGCGGGAAGATCTAGCACAGATACGCAGTATTTT. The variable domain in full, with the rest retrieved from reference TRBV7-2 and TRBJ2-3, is GAGVSQSPSNKVTEKGKDVELRCDPISGHTALYWYRQSLGQGLEFLIYFQGNSAPDKSGLPSDRFSAERTGGSVSTLTIQRTQQEDSAVYLCASSLELAGRSSTDTQYFGPGTRLTVL.

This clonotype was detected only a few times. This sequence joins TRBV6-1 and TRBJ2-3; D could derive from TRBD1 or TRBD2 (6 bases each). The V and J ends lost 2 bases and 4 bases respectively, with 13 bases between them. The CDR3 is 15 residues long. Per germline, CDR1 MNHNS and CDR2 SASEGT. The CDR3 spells CASSELWGAADTQYF. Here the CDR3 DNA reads TGTGCCAGCAGTGAACTGTGGGGGGCTGCAGATACGCAGTATTTT.

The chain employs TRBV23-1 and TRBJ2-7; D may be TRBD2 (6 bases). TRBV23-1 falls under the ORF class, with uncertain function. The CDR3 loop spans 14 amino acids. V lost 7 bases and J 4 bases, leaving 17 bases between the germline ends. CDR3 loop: CASIHRGLTYEQYF. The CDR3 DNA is TGCGCCAGCATCCATAGGGGACTTACTTACGAGCAGTACTTC.

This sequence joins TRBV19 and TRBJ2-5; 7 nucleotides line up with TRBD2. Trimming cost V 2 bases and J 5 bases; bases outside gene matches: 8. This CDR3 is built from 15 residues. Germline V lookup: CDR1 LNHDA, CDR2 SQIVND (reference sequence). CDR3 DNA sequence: TGTGCCAGTAGTATAAAAAGCCGGGAGGCGGAGACCCAGTACTTC. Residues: CASSIKSREAETQYF.

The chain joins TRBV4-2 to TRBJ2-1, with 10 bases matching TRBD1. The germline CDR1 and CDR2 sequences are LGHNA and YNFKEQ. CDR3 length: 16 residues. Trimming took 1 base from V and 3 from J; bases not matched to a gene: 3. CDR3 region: CASSQVWDRGYNEQFF. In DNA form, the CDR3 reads TGTGCCAGCAGCCAAGTCTGGGACAGGGGCTACAATGAGCAGTTCTTC.

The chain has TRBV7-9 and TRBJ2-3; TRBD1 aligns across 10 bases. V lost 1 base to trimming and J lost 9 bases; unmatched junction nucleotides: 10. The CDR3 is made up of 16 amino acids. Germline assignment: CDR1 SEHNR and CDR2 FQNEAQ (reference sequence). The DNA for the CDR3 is TGTGCCAGCAGCTTAGTTTTTGGGACAGGGGAAGGAACGCAGTATTTT. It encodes CASSLVFGTGEGTQYF.

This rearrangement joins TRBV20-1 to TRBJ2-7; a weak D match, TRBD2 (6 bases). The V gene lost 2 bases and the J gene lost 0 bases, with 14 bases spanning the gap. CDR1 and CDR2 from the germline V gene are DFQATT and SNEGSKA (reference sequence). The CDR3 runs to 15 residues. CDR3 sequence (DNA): TGCAGTGCTAGACCCCGGAGGGCTTTCTCCTACGAGCAGTACTTC. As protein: CSARPRRAFSYEQYF.